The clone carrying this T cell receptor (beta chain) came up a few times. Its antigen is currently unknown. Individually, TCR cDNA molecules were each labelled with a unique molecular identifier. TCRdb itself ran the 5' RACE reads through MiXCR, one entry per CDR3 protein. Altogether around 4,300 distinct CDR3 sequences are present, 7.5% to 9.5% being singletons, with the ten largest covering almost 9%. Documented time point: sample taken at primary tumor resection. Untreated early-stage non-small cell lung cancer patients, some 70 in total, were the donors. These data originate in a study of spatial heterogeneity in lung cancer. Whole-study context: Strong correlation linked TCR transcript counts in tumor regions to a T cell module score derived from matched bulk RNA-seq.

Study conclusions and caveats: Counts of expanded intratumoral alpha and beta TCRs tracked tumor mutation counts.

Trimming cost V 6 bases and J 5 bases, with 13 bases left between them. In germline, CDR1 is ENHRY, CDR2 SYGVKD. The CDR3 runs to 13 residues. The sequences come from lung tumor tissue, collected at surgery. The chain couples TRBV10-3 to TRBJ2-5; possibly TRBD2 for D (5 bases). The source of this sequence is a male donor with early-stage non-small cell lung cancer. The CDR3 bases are TGTGCCATCAGCAGGACTGCCCAGGAGACCCAGTACTTC. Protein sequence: CAISRTAQETQYF.